The clone carrying this T cell receptor beta chain was seen repeatedly, ten times or more. The target antigen is unknown. Template-switching 5'RACE yielded the TCR cDNA; a universal primer site and UMIs were added in the process. MiXCR was run by TCRdb on the 5' RACE reads, yielding one entry per CDR3 protein. The sample has some 300,000 distinct CDR3 sequences; roughly 3.5% are singletons. The data are from a study of T cells after yellow fever vaccination. Study background: SMART-Seq v4 Ultra Low Input served to prepare low-cell-number fractions. Study observations and caveats: Post-booster samples contained most primary-vaccination clones (around 96% CD4, around 89% CD8).

V lost 1 base to trimming and J lost 12 bases; unmatched junction nucleotides: 7. CDR1 and CDR2 from the germline V gene are SGHNT and YYREEE (reference sequence). The CDR3 loop spans 14 amino acids. The sample was PBMCs, taken on the day of the yellow fever booster vaccination. This sequence was found in a man younger than 35 who received the YFV17D yellow fever vaccine. The chain couples TRBV5-4 to TRBJ1-6, with TRBD1 identical over 7 bases. The CDR3 DNA reads as TGTGCCAGCAGCTTGAACAGGGGCGCGAAACCCCTCCACTTT. Translation gives CASSLNRGAKPLHF. Filled out from reference TRBV5-4 and TRBJ1-6, the complete variable domain reads ETGVTQSPTHLIKTRGQQVTLRCSSQSGHNTVSWYQQALGQGPQFIFQYYREEENGRGNFPPRFSGLQFPNYSSELNVNALELDDSALYLCASSLNRGAKPLHFGNGTRLTVT.